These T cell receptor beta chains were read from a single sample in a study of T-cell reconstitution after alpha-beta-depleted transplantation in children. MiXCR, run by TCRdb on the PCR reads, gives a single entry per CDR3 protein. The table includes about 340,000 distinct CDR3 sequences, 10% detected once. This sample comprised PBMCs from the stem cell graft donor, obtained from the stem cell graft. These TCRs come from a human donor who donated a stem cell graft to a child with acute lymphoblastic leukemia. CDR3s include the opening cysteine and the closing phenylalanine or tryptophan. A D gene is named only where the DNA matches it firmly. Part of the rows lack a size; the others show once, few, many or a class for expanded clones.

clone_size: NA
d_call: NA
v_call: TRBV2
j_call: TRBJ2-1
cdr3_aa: CASRSTGSSYNEQFF
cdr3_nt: TGTGCCAGCAGGAGCACAGGGAGCTCCTACAATGAGCAGTTCTTC

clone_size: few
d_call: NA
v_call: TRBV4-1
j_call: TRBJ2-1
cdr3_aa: CASSQVGRGNEQFF
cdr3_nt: TGCGCCAGCAGCCAAGTTGGGAGAGGGAATGAGCAGTTCTTC

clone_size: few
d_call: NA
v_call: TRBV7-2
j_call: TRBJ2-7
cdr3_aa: CASSFAASPSEQYF
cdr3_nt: TGTGCCAGCAGCTTTGCAGCTTCCCCGTCCGAGCAGTACTTC

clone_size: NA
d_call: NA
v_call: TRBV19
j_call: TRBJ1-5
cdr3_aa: CASSTRDGQRPQHF
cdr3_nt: TGTGCCAGTAGTACCCGGGACGGCCAGCGGCCCCAGCATTTT

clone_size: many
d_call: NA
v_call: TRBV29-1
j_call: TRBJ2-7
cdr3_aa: CSVAQGPYEQYF
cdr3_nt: TGCAGCGTTGCCCAGGGGCCCTACGAGCAGTACTTC

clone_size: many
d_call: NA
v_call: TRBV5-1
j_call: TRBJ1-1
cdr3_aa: CASSLWGSGTEAFF
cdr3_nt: TGCGCCAGCAGCTTGTGGGGTTCGGGCACTGAAGCTTTCTTT

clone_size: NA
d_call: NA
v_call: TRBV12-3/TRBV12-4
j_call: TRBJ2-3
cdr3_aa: CASSTGTPSTDTQYF
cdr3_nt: TGTGCCAGCAGCACCGGGACCCCTAGCACAGATACGCAGTATTTT

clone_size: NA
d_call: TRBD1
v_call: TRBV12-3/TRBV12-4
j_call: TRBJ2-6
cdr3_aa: CASSFRQGTNPGANVLTF
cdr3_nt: TGTGCCAGCAGTTTTCGACAGGGAACGAATCCTGGGGCCAACGTCCTGACTTTC

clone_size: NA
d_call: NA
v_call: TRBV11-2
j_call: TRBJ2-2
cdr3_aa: CASRATGRSTGELFF
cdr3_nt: TGTGCCAGCAGAGCGACAGGGAGGAGCACCGGGGAGCTGTTTTTT

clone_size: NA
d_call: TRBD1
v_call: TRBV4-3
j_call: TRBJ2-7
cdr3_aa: CASSQGTGTGTYEQYF
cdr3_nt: TGCGCCAGCAGCCAAGGTACCGGGACAGGGACTTACGAGCAGTACTTC

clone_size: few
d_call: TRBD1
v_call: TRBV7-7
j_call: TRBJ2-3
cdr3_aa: CASSSSGQGGTDTQYF
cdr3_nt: TGTGCTAGCAGCTCCTCTGGACAGGGGGGCACAGATACGCAGTATTTT

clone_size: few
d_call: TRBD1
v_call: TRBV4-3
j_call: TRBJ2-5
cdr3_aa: CASSQAGTGGETQYF
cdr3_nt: TGCGCCAGCAGCCAAGCCGGGACAGGGGGGGAGACCCAGTACTTC

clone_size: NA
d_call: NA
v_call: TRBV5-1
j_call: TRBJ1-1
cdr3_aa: CASSLQQGTEAFF
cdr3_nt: TGCGCCAGCAGCCTACAACAGGGAACTGAAGCTTTCTTT

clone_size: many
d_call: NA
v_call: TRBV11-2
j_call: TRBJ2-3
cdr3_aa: CASSFSRGSRADTQYF
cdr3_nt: TGTGCCAGCAGCTTTAGTCGGGGGAGTCGGGCAGATACGCAGTATTTT

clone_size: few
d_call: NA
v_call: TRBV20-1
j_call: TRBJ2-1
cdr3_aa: CSAVRDEDNEQFF
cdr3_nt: TGCAGTGCTGTTCGGGACGAAGACAATGAGCAGTTCTTC

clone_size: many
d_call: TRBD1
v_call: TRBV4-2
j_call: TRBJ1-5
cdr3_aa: CASSQAGTGRQPQHF
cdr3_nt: TGTGCCAGCAGCCAAGCTGGGACAGGGAGGCAGCCCCAGCATTTT

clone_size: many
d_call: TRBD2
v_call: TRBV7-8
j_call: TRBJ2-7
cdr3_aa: CASSLALTREGYEQYF
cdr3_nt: TGTGCCAGCAGCTTAGCCCTTACGCGGGAGGGCTACGAGCAGTACTTC

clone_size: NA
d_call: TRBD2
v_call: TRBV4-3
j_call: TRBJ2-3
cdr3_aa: CASSLRTSGHSTDTQYF
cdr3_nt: TGCGCCAGCAGCCTCCGGACTAGCGGGCATAGCACAGATACGCAGTATTTT

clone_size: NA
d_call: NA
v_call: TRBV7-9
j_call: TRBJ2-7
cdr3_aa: CASSFGGPAEQYF
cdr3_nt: TGTGCCAGCAGCTTTGGGGGGCCCGCCGAGCAGTACTTC

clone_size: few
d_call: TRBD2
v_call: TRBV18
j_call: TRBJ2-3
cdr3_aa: CASSPGLAGKDTQYF
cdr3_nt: TGTGCCAGCTCACCTGGACTAGCGGGAAAAGATACGCAGTATTTT

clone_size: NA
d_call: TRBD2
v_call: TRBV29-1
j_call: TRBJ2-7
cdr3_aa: CSVLAETYEQYF
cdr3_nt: TGCAGCGTTCTAGCGGAGACCTACGAGCAGTACTTC

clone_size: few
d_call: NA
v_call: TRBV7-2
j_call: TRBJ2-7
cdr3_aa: CASSLQGGLPYEQYF
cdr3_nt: TGTGCCAGCAGCTTACAGGGGGGACTCCCCTACGAGCAGTACTTC

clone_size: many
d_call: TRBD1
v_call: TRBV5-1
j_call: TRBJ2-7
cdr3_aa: CASSPQGYYEQYF
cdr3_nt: TGCGCCAGCAGCCCACAGGGGTACTACGAGCAGTACTTC

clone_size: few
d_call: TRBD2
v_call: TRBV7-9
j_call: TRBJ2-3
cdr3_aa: CASSFPAGRALGDTQYF
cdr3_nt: TGTGCCAGCAGCTTTCCCGCGGGGAGGGCGCTCGGAGATACGCAGTATTTT

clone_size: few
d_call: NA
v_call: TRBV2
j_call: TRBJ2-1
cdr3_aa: CASSSDGTPHNEQFF
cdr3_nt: TGTGCCAGCAGCAGTGACGGGACTCCTCACAATGAGCAGTTCTTC

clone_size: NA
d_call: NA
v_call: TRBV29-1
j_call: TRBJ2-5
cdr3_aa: CSVEYWETQYF
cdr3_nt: TGCAGCGTTGAATATTGGGAGACCCAGTACTTC

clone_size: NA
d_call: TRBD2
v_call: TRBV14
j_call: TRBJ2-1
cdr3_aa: CASSKDLAGMQFF
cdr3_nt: TGTGCCAGCAGCAAGGACCTAGCGGGCATGCAGTTCTTC

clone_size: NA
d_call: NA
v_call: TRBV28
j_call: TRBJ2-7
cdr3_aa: CASRPGRRGSEQYF
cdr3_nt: TGTGCCAGCAGGCCGGGGAGGAGGGGCTCCGAGCAGTACTTC

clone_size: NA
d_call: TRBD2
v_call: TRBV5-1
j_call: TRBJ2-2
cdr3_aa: CASSLATSGNTGELFF
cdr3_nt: TGCGCCAGCAGCTTGGCCACTAGCGGGAACACCGGGGAGCTGTTTTTT

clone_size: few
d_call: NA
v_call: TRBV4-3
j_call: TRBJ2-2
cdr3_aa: CASSQDSPDTGELFF
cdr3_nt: TGCGCCAGCAGCCAAGACAGCCCGGACACCGGGGAGCTGTTTTTT

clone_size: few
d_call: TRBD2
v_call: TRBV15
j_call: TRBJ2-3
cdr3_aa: CATSRAAGGIDTQYF
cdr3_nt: TGTGCCACCAGCAGAGCAGCGGGAGGTATAGATACGCAGTATTTT

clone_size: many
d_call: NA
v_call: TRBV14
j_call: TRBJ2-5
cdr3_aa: CASSPLGGAGTQYF
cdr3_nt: TGTGCCAGCAGCCCCCTCGGGGGCGCGGGGACCCAGTACTTC

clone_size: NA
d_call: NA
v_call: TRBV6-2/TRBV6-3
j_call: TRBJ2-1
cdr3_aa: CASTTGGRYEQFF
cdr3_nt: TGTGCCAGCACCACCGGGGGTCGGTATGAGCAGTTCTTC

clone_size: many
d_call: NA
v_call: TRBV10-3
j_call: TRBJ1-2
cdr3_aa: CAISESGQGNGYTF
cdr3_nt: TGTGCCATCAGTGAGTCGGGGCAGGGCAATGGCTACACCTTC

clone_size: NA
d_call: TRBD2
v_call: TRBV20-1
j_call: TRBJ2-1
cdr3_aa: CSARGFTSGSKYNEQFF
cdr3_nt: TGCAGTGCTAGAGGTTTTACTAGCGGGAGTAAGTACAATGAGCAGTTCTTC

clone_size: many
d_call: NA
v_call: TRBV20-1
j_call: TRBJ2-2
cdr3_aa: CSAGTPLGGELFF
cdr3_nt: TGCAGTGCTGGGACTCCCCTTGGCGGGGAGCTGTTTTTT

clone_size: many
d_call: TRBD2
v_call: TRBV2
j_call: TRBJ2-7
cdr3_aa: CASSEQREIYEQYF
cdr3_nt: TGTGCCAGCAGTGAGCAGCGGGAGATCTACGAGCAGTACTTC

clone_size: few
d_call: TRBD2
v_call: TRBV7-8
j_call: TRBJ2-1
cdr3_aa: CASSTTRLADYNEQFF
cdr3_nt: TGTGCCAGCAGCACCACCCGACTAGCGGACTACAATGAGCAGTTCTTC

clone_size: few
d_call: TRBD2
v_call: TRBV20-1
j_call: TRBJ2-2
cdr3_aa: CSAQRLGLAGNTGELFF
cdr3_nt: TGCAGTGCTCAACGATTGGGACTAGCGGGAAACACCGGGGAGCTGTTTTTT

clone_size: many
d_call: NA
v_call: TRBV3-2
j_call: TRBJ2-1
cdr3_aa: CASSRYNEQFF
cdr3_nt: TGTGCCAGCAGCCGTTACAATGAGCAGTTCTTC

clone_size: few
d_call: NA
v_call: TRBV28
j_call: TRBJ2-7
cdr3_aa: CASKSAQATYEQYF
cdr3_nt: TGTGCCAGCAAAAGCGCTCAAGCCACCTACGAGCAGTACTTC

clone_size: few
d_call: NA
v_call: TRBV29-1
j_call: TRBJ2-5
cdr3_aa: CSVEQTQGGTQYF
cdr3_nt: TGCAGCGTTGAGCAGACACAAGGAGGGACCCAGTACTTC

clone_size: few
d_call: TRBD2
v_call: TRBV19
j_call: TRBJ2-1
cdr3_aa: CASSILSGGLYNEQFF
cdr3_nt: TGTGCCAGTAGTATACTCAGCGGGGGACTGTACAATGAGCAGTTCTTC

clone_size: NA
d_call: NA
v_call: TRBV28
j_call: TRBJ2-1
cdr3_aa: CASRPRGSYNEQFF
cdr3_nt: TGTGCCAGCAGACCCAGGGGTTCCTACAATGAGCAGTTCTTC

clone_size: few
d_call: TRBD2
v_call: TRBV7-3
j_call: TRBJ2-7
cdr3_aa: CASSLRIGGTSGSKGVSYEQYF
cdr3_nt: TGTGCCAGCAGCTTAAGGATTGGTGGGACTAGCGGGAGTAAAGGGGTCTCCTACGAGCAGTACTTC

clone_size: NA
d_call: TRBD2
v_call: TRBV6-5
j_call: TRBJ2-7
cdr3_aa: CASSYSLGSGRPYEQYF
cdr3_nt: TGTGCCAGCAGTTACAGTCTCGGTAGCGGGAGACCGTACGAGCAGTACTTC

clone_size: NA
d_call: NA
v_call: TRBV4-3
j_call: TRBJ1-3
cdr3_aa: CASGTGNTIYF
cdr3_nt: TGCGCCAGCGGAACTGGAAACACCATATATTTT

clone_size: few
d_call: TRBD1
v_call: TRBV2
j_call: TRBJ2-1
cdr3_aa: CASSTGTGVINEQFF
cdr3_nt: TGTGCCAGCAGTACCGGGACAGGGGTTATCAATGAGCAGTTCTTC

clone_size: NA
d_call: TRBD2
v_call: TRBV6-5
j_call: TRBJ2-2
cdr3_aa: CASSYSSLAGGNTGELFF
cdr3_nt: TGTGCCAGCAGTTACTCGAGCCTAGCGGGAGGAAACACCGGGGAGCTTTTTTTT

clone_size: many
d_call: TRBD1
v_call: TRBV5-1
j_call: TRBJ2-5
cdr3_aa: CASGPSGQAQETQYF
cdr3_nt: TGCGCCAGCGGCCCTTCCGGACAGGCACAAGAGACCCAGTACTTC

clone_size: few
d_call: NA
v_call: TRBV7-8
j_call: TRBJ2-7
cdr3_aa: CASSSQASISSYEQYF
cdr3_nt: TGTGCCAGCAGCTCCCAGGCCTCAATAAGCTCCTACGAGCAGTACTTC

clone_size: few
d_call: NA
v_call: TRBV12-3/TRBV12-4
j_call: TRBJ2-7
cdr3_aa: CASSFTRIGEQYF
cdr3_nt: TGTGCCAGCAGTTTTACTAGGATAGGTGAGCAGTACTTC

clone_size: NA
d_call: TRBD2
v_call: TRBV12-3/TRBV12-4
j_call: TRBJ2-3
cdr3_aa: CASSSSGKGQYF
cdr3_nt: TGTGCCAGCAGCTCAAGCGGGAAAGGGCAGTATTTT

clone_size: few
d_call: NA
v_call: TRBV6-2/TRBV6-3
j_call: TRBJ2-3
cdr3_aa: CASSYEEWGQDTQYF
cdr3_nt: TGTGCCAGCAGTTACGAGGAATGGGGGCAAGATACGCAGTATTTT

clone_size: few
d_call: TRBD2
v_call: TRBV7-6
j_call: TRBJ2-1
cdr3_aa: CASSLVGREGHEQFF
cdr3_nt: TGTGCCAGCAGCTTAGTGGGGCGGGAGGGACATGAGCAGTTCTTC

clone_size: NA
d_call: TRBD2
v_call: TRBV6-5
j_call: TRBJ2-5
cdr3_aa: CASSYAGTSGRQSRETQYF
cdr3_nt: TGTGCCAGCAGTTACGCCGGGACTAGCGGGAGGCAGTCTCGGGAGACCCAGTACTTC

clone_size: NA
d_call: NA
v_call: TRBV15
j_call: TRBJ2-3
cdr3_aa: CATSGKGWGHTDTQYF
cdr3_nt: TGTGCCACCAGCGGAAAAGGTTGGGGCCACACAGATACGCAGTATTTT

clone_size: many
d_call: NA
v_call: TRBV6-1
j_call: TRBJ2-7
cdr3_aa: CASSERGLIYEQYF
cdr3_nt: TGTGCCAGCAGTGAACGCGGACTGATATACGAGCAGTACTTC

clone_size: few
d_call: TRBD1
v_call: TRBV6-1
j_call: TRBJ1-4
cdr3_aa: CASRRTGLNEKLFF
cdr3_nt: TGTGCCAGCAGGCGGACAGGCCTTAATGAAAAACTGTTTTTT